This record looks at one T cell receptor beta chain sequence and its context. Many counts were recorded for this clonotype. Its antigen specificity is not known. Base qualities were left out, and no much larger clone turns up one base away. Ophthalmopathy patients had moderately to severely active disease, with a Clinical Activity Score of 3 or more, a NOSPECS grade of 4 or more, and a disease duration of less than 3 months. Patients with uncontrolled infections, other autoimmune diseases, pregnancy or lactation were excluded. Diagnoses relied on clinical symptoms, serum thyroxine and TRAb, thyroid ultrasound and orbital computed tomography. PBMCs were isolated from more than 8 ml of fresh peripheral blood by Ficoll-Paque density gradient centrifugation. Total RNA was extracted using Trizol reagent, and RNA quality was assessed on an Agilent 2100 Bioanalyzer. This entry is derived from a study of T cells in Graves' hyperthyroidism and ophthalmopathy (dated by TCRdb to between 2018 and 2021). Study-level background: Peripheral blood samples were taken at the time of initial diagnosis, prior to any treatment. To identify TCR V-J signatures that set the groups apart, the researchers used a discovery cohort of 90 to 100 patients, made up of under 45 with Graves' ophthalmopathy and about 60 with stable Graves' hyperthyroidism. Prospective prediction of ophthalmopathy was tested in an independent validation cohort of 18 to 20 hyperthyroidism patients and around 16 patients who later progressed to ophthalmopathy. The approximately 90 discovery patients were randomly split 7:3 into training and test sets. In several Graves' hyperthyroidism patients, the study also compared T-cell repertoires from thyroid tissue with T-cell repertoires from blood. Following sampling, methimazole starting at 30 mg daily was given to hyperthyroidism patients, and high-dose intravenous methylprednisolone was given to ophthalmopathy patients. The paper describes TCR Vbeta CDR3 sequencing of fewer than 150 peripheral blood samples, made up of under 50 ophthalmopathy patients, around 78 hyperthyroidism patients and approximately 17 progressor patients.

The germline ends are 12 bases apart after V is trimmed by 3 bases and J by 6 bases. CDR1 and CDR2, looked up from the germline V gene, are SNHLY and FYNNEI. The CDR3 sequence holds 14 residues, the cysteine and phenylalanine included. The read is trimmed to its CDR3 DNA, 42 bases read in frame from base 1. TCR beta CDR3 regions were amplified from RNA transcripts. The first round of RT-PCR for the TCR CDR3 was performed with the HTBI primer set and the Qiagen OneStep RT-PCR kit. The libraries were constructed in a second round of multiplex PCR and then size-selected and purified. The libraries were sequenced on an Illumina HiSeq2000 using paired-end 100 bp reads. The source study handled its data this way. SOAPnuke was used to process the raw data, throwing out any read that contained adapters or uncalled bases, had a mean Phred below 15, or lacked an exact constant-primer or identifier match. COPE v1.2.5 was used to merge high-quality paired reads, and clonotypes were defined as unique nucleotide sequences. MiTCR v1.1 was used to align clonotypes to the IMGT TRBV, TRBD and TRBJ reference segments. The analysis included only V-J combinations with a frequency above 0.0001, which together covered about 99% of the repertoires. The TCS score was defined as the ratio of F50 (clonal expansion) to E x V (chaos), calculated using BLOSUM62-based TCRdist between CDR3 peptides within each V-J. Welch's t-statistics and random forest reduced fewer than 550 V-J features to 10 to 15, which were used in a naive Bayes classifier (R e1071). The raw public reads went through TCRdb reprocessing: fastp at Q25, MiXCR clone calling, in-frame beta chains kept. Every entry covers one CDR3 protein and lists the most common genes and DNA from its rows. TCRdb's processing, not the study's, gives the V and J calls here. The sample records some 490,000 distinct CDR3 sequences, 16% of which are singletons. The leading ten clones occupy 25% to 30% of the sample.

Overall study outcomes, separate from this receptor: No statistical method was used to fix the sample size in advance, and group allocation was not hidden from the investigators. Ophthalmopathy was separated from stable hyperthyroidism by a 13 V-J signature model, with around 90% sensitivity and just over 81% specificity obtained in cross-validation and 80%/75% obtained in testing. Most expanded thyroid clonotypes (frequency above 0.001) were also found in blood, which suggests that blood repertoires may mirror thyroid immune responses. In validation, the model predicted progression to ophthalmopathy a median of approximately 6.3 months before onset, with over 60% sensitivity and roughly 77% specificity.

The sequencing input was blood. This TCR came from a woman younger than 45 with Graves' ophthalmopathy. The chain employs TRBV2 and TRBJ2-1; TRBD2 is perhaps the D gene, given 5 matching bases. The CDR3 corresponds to CASSEDSLSNEQFF. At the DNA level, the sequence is TGTGCCAGCAGTGAGGACTCCCTTTCCAATGAGCAGTTCTTC.